This TCR beta chain was sequenced for a study of T cells in Graves' hyperthyroidism and ophthalmopathy (dated by TCRdb to about 2019). For context, the study as a whole: Peripheral blood samples were taken at the time of initial diagnosis, prior to any treatment. TCR V-J signatures able to tell the groups apart were searched for in a discovery cohort of approximately 95 patients, of whom 43 had Graves' ophthalmopathy and 57 had stable Graves' hyperthyroidism. TCR Vbeta CDR3 sequencing of approximately 140 peripheral blood samples (roughly 41 ophthalmopathy, 75 hyperthyroidism and approximately 17 progressor patients) is reported in the paper. Thyroid tissue and blood T-cell repertoires from six Graves' hyperthyroidism patients were also compared in the study. After blood sampling, hyperthyroidism patients were treated with methimazole at a starting dose of 30 mg daily, and ophthalmopathy patients were treated with high-dose intravenous methylprednisolone. Prospective prediction of ophthalmopathy was tested in an independent validation cohort of fewer than 20 hyperthyroidism patients and 15 to 17 patients who later progressed to ophthalmopathy. The 100 or so discovery patients were randomly divided into training and test sets at a 7:3 ratio.

Ophthalmopathy patients had moderately to severely active disease, Clinical Activity Score of at least 3, NOSPECS grade of at least 4, and duration under 3 months. Patients with uncontrolled infections, other autoimmune diseases, pregnancy or lactation were excluded. Clinical symptoms, serum thyroxine and TRAb, thyroid ultrasound, and orbital computed tomography formed the basis for the diagnoses. PBMCs were isolated from more than 9 ml of fresh peripheral blood by Ficoll-Paque density gradient centrifugation. Total RNA was extracted with Trizol reagent, and quality was checked on an Agilent 2100 Bioanalyzer. TCR beta CDR3 regions were amplified from RNA transcripts. The first round of RT-PCR for the TCR CDR3 was performed with the HTBI primer set and the Qiagen OneStep RT-PCR kit. The libraries were constructed in a second round of multiplex PCR and then size-selected and purified. Sequencing of the libraries was done on an Illumina HiSeq2000 using paired-end 100 bp reads. As for the authors' bioinformatics: Raw data were processed with SOAPnuke, discarding reads with adapters, uncalled bases, mean Phred below 15, or no exact constant-primer or identifier match. High-quality paired reads were merged with COPE v1.2.5, and unique nucleotide sequences were defined as clonotypes. MiTCR v1.1 was used to align clonotypes to the IMGT TRBV, TRBD and TRBJ reference segments. Analysis was restricted to V-J combinations with a frequency above 0.0001, which covered over 98% of repertoires. The TCS score was defined as F50 (clonal expansion) divided by E x V (chaos), with BLOSUM62-based TCRdist calculated between CDR3 peptides within each V-J. Welch's t-statistics and random forest reduced roughly 530 V-J features to roughly 13, which were used in a naive Bayes classifier (R e1071). TCRdb reworked the public reads: Q25 trimming with fastp, MiXCR clone assembly, productive beta chains retained. Here each entry gathers all rows of one CDR3 protein and keeps the most common genes and DNA. The V and J calls, along with clone size, are taken from TCRdb and not from the paper's own processing. The sample table records roughly 240,000 distinct CDR3 sequences; 15% to 20% of these occur just once. The top ten clones comprise about 29% of the sample.

As encoded in the germline V gene (reference sequence), CDR1 is SEHNR while CDR2 is FQNEAQ. CDR3 length: 17 amino acids, cysteine to phenylalanine. Only the CDR3 region is kept as DNA, spanning 51 bases read in frame from base 1. The study at large found these results: No statistical method was used to fix the sample size in advance, and group allocation was not hidden from the investigators. In validation, the model predicted progression to ophthalmopathy with 60% to 71% sensitivity and over 72% specificity, a median of approximately 6.5 months before onset. In cross-validation, a model built on a 13 V-J signature told ophthalmopathy apart from stable hyperthyroidism with under 90% sensitivity and approximately 84% specificity, and in testing the same model reached 80%/75%. Most expanded thyroid clonotypes (frequency above 0.001) were also detected in blood, a finding suggesting that blood repertoires may reflect thyroid immune responses.

This clonotype showed up just once. Its specific antigen is unknown. The junction shows a germline mismatch at one end, possibly a read error. This sequence uses TRBV7-9 and TRBJ2-7; 13 bases in the middle match TRBD2. The sequence was collected from a woman aged 18-29 years with Graves' ophthalmopathy. Source material: blood. The base sequence is TGCGCCAGCAGCCAACGACTAGCGGGAGGATTTCTCTACGAGCAGTACTTC. Its protein reads: CASSQRLAGGFLYEQYF.